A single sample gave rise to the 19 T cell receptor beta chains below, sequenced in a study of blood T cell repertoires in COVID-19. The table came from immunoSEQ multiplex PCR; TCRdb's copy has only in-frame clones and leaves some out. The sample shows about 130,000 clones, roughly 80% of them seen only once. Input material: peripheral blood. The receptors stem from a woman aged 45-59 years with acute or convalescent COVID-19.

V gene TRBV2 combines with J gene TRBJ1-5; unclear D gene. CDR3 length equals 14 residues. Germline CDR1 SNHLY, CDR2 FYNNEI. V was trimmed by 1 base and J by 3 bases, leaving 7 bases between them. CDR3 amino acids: CASSEGLPNQPQHF. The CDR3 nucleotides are TGTGCCAGCAGTGAAGGACTACCCAATCAGCCCCAGCATTTT.

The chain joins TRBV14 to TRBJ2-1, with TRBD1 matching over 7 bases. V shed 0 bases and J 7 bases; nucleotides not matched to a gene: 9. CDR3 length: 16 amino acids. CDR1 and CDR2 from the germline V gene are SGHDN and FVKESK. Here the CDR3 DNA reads TGTGCCAGCAGCCAAGAAGCCCTACTACAGGGGAATGAGCAGTTCTTC. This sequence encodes CASSQEALLQGNEQFF.

In nucleotides, the CDR3 is TGTGCCAGCAAGTCCGAGTATAATTCACCCCTCCACTTT. As protein: CASKSEYNSPLHF. This chain uses TRBV2 with TRBJ1-6; D remains unclear. The CDR3 totals 13 residues. V dropped 7 bases and J dropped 4 bases, with 8 bases sitting between them. Germline V gene sequence: CDR1 SNHLY, CDR2 FYNNEI.

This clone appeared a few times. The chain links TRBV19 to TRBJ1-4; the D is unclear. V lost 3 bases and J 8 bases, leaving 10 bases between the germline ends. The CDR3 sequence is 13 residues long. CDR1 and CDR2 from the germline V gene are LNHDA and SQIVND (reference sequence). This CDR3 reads CASSIQNPEKLFF. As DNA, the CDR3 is TGTGCCAGTAGTATCCAGAACCCGGAAAAACTGTTTTTT.

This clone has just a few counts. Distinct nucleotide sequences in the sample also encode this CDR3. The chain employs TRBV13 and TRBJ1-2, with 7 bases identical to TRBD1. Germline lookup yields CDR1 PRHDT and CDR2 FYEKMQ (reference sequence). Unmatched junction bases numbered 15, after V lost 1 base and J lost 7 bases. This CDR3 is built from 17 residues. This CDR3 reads CASSLDGLRGQMGGYTF. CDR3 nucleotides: TGTGCCAGCAGCTTAGACGGTTTAAGGGGGCAAATGGGTGGCTACACCTTC.

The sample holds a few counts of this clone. The CDR3, as DNA: TGTGCCTGGAGTGGGACAGGGGGCGCCCATGGCTACACCTTC. Translating it yields CAWSGTGGAHGYTF. The chain has TRBV30 and TRBJ1-2, with TRBD1 matching 11 bases. Trimming cost V 1 base and J 6 bases; bases outside gene matches: 4. CDR1 and CDR2 (germline): GTSNPN, SVGIG (reference sequence). The CDR3 extends over 14 amino acids.

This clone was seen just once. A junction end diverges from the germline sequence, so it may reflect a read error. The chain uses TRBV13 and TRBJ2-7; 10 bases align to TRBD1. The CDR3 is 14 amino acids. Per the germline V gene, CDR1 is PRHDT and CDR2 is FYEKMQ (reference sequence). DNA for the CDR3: TGTGCCAGCAGCCTAGGACAGGGGGGATACGAGCAGTACTTC. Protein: CASSLGQGGYEQYF. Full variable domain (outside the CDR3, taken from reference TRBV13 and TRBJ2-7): AAGVIQSPRHLIKEKRETATLKCYPIPRHDTVYWYQQGPGQDPQFLISFYEKMQSDKGSIPDRFSAQQFSDYHSELNMSSLELGDSALYFCASSLGQGGYEQYFGPGTRLTVT.

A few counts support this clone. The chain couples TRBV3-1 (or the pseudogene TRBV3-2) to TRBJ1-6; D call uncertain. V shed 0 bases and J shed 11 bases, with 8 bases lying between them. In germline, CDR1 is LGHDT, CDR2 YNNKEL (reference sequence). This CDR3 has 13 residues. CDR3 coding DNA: TGTGCCAGCAGCCAAGAGGGCACGGCACCCCTCCACTTT. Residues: CASSQEGTAPLHF.

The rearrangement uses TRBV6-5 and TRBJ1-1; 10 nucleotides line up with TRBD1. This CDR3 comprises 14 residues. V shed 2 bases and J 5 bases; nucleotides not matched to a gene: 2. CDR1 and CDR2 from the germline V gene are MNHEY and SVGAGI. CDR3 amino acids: CASSYGTGVTEAFF. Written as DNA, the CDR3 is TGTGCCAGCAGTTACGGGACAGGGGTTACTGAAGCTTTCTTT.

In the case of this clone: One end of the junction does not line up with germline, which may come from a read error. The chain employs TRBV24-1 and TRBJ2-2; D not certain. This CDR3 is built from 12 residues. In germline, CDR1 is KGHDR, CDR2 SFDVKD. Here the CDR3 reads CATSDLGLSINF. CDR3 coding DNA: TGTGCCACCAGTGATTTGGGTCTTAGTATTAACTTT.

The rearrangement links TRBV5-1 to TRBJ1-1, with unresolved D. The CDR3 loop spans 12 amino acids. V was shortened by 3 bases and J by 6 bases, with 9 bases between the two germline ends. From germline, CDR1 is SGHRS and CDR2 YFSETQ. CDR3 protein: CASSSGSSEAFF. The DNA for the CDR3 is TGCGCCAGCAGCTCCGGGAGCTCTGAAGCTTTCTTT.

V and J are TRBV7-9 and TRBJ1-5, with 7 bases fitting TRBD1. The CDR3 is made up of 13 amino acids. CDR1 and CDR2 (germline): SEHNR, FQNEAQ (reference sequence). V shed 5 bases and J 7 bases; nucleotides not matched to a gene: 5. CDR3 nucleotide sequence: TGTGCCAGCAGCACTACAGGGGAGCAGCCCCAGCATTTT. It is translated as CASSTTGEQPQHF.

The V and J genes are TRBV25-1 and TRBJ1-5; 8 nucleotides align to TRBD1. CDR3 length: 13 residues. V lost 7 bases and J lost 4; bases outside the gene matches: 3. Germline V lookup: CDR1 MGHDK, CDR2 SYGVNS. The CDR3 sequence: CASTGQGNQPQHF. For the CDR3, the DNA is TGTGCCAGCACTGGACAGGGTAATCAGCCCCAGCATTTT.

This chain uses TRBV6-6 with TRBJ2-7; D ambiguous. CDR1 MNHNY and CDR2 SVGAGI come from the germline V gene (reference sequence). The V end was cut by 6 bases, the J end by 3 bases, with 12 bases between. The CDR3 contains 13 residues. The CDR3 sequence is CASRELNGYEQYF. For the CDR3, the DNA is TGTGCCAGCAGGGAGTTGAACGGCTACGAGCAGTACTTC.

For the CDR3, the DNA is TGTGCCAGCAGCCACGGGACAGGGTCGAAAGTCTATGGCTACACCTTC. Translation gives CASSHGTGSKVYGYTF. The V gene is TRBV3-1 (or the pseudogene TRBV3-2), the J gene TRBJ1-2; 9 nucleotides agree with TRBD1. The germline V gene encodes CDR1 LGHDT and CDR2 YNNKEL (reference sequence). V shed 3 bases, J shed 4 bases, and the junction held 9 bases outside the gene matches. The CDR3 is 16 amino acids.

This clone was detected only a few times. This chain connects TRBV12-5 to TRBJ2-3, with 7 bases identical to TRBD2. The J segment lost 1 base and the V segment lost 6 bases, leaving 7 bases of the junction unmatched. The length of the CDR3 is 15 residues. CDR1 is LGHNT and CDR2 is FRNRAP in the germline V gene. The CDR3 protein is CASGPSGERTDTQYF. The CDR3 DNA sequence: TGTGCTAGTGGACCAAGCGGGGAACGCACAGATACGCAGTATTTT. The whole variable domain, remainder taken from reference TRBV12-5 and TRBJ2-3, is DARVTQTPRHKVTEMGQEVTMRCQPILGHNTVFWYRQTMMQGLELLAYFRNRAPLDDSGMPKDRFSAEMPDATLATLKIQPSEPRDSAVYFCASGPSGERTDTQYFGPGTRLTVL.

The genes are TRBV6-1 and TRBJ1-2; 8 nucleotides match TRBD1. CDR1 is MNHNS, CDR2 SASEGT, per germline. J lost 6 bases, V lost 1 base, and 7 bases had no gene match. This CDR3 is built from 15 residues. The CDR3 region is CASSEVVQGGNGYTF. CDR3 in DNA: TGTGCCAGCAGTGAAGTGGTACAGGGGGGGAATGGCTACACCTTC.

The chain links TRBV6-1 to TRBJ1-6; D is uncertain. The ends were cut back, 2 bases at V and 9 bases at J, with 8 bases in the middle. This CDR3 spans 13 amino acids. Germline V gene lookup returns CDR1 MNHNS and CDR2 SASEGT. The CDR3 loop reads CASSELTPSPLHF. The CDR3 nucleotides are TGTGCCAGCAGTGAATTGACACCTTCACCCCTCCACTTT.

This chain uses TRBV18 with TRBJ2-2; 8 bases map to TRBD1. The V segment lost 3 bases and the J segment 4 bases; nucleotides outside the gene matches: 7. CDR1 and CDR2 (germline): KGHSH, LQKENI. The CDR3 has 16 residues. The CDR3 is CASSPNSDRGTGELFF. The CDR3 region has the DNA TGTGCCAGCTCACCGAATTCAGACAGGGGCACCGGGGAGCTGTTTTTT.